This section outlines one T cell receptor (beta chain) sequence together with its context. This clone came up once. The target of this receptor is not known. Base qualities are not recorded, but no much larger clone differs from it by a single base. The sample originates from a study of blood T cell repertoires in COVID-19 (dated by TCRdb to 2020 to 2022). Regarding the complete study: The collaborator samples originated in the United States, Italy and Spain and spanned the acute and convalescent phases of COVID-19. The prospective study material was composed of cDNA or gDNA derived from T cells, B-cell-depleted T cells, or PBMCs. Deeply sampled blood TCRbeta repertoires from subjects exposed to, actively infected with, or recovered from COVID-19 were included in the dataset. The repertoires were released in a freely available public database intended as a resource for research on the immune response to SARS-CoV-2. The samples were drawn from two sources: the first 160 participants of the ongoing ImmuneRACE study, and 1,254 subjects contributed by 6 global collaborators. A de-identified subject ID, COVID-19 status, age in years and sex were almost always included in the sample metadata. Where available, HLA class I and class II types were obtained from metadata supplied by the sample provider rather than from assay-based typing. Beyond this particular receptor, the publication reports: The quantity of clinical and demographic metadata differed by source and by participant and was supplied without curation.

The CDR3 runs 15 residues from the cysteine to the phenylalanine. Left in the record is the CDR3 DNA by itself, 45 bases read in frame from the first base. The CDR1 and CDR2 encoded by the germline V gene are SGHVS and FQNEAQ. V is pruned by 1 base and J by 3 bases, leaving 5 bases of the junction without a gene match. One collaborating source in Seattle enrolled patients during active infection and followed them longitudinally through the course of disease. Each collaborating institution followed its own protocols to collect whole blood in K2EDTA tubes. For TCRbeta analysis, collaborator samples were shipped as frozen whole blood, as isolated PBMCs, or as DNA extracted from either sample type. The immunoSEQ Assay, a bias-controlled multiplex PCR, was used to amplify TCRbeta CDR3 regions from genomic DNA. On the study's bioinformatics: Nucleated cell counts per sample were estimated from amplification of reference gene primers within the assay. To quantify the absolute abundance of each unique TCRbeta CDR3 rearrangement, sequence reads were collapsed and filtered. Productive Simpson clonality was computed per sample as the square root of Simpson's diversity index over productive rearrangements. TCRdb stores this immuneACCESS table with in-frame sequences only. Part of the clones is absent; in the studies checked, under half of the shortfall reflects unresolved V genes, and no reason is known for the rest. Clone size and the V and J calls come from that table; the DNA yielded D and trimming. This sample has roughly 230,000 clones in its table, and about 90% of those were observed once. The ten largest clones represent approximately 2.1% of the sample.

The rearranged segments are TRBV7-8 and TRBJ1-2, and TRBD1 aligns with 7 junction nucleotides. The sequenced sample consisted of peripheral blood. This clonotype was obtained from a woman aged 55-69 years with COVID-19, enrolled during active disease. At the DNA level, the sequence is TGTGCCAGCAGCTTAGAGGCAGGGGGATACTATGGCTACACCTTC. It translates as CASSLEAGGYYGYTF.